Sequencing of this T cell receptor beta chain was carried out in a study of identical twins. Study results and limitations: Fewer insertions characterized abundant cord blood beta clonotypes, whereas memory repertoires showed none.

MiXCR, applied by TCRdb to the 5' RACE reads, yields one record per CDR3 protein. The data show 460,000 or so distinct CDR3 sequences, with over 12% seen just once and 0.5% to 0.65% held by the top ten. After removal of 5 bases from V and 2 bases from J, the junction contained 10 bases not matched to a gene. The CDR3 extends over 16 amino acids. Germline lookup yields CDR1 MNHEY and CDR2 SMNVEV (reference sequence). In regard to this clonotype: Its antigen is as yet unknown.

These sequences were also reported in another study, on yellow fever vaccine responses in identical twins.

The sequenced sample was CD4+ T cells sorted from blood. This receptor was identified in a woman younger than 35 in good health. The J gene is TRBJ2-3, the V gene TRBV27, with 7 bases lining up with TRBD2. The CDR3 here is CASSTLGGTLTDTQYF. CDR3 nucleotide sequence: TGTGCCAGCAGTACCTTGGGGGGGACCCTCACAGATACGCAGTATTTT.